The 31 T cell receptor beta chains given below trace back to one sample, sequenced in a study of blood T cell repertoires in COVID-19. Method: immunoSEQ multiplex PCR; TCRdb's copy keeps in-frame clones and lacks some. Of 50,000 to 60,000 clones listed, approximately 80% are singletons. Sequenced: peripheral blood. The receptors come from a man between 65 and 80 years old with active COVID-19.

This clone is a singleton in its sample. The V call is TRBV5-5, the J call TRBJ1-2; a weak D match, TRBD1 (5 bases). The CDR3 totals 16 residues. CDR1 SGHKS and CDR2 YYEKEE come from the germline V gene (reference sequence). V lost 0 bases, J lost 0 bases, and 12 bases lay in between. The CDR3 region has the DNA TGTGCCAGCAGCTTGGGTTTTACGACAGCTAACTATGGCTACACCTTC. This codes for CASSLGFTTANYGYTF.

The CDR3 sequence: CASNRQGTDTQYF. CDR3 DNA: TGTGCCAGCAACAGACAGGGGACAGATACGCAGTATTTT. The chain has TRBV12-3 or TRBV12-4 and TRBJ2-3; 8 nucleotides line up with TRBD1. The V gene end was trimmed by 7 bases and the J gene end by 3 bases; junction bases not matched to a gene: 3. The CDR3 is 13 residues long.

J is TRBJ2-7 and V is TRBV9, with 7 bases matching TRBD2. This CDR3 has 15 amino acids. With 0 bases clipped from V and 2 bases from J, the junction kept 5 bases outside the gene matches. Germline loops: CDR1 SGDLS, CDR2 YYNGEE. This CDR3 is CASSVGSGGPYEQYF. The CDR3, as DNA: TGTGCCAGCAGCGTAGGGTCGGGGGGACCCTACGAGCAGTACTTC.

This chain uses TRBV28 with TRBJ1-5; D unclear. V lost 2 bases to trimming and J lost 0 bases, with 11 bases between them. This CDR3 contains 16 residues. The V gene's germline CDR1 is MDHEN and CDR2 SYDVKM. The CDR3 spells CASSLIRTYSNQPQHF. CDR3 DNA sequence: TGTGCCAGCAGTTTAATTCGTACTTATAGCAATCAGCCCCAGCATTTT.

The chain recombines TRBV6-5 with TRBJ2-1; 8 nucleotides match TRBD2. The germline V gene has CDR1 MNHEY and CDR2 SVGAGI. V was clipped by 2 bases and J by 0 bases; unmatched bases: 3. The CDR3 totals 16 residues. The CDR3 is CASSYGTSGSYNEQFF. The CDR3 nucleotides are TGTGCCAGCAGTTACGGTACTAGCGGCTCCTACAATGAGCAGTTCTTC.

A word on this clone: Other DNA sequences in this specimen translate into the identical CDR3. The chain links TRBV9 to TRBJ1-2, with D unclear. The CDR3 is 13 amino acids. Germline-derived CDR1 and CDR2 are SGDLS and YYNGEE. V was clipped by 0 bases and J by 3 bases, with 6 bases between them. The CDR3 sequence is CASSVGGDYGYTF. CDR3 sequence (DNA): TGTGCCAGCAGCGTAGGCGGGGACTATGGCTACACCTTC. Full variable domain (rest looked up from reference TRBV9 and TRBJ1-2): DSGVTQTPKHLITATGQRVTLRCSPRSGDLSVYWYQQSLDQGLQFLIQYYNGEERAKGNILERFSAQQFPDLHSELNLSSLELGDSALYFCASSVGGDYGYTFGSGTRLTVV.

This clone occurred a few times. Here the CDR3 reads CASSQGSTSTDTQYF. In nucleotides, the CDR3 is TGTGCCAGCAGCCAAGGGTCGACTAGCACAGATACGCAGTATTTT. The V gene is TRBV4-2, the J gene TRBJ2-3, with D unclear. Germline V lookup: CDR1 LGHNA, CDR2 YNFKEQ. CDR3 length: 15 amino acids. Trimming removed 1 base at V and 0 bases at J, with 8 bases between.

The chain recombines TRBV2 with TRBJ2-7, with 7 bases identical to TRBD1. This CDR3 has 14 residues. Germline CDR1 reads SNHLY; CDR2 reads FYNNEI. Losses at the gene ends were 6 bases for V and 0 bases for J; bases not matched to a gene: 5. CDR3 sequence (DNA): TGTGCCAGCAGCCAGGACAGGACCTCCTACGAGCAGTACTTC. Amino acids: CASSQDRTSYEQYF.

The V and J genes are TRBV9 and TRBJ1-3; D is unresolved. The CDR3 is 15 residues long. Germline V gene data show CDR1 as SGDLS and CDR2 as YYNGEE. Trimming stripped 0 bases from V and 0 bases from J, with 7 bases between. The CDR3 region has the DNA TGTGCCAGCAGCGTAGGGGAGGGCTCTGGAAACACCATATATTTT. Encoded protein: CASSVGEGSGNTIYF. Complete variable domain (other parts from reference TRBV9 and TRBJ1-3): DSGVTQTPKHLITATGQRVTLRCSPRSGDLSVYWYQQSLDQGLQFLIQYYNGEERAKGNILERFSAQQFPDLHSELNLSSLELGDSALYFCASSVGEGSGNTIYFGEGSWLTVV.

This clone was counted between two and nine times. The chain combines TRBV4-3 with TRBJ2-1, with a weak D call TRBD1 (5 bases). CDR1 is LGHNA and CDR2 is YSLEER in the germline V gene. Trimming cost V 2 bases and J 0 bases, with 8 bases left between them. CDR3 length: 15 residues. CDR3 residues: CASSQQGSSYNEQFF. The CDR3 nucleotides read TGCGCCAGCAGCCAACAGGGAAGCTCCTACAATGAGCAGTTCTTC.

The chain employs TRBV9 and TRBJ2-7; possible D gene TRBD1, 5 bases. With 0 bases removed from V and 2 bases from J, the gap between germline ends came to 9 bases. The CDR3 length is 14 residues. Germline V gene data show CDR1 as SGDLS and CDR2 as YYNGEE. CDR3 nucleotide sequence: TGTGCCAGCAGCGTAGACTCCAGGGCCTACGAGCAGTACTTC. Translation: CASSVDSRAYEQYF. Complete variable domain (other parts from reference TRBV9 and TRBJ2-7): DSGVTQTPKHLITATGQRVTLRCSPRSGDLSVYWYQQSLDQGLQFLIQYYNGEERAKGNILERFSAQQFPDLHSELNLSSLELGDSALYFCASSVDSRAYEQYFGPGTRLTVT.

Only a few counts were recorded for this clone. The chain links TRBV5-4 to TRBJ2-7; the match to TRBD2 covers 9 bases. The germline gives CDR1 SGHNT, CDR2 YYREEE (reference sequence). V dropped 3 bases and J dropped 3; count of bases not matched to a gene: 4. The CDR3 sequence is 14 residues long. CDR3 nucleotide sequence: TGTGCCAGCAGCTCGAAGACTAGCGGCTACGAGCAGTACTTC. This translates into CASSSKTSGYEQYF.

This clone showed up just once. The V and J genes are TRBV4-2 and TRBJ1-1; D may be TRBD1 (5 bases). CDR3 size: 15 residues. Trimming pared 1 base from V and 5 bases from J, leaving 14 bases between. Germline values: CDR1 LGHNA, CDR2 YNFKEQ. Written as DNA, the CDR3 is TGTGCCAGCAGCCAAGTTATTCAGGGAGGGACTGAAGCTTTCTTT. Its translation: CASSQVIQGGTEAFF.

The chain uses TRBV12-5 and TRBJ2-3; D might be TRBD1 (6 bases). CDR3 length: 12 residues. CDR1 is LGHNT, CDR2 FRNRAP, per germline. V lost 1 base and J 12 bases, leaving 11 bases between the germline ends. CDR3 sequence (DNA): TGTGCTAGTGGTTTGGCGCAGGGGAATCAGTATTTT. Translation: CASGLAQGNQYF. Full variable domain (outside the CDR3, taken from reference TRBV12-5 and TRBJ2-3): DARVTQTPRHKVTEMGQEVTMRCQPILGHNTVFWYRQTMMQGLELLAYFRNRAPLDDSGMPKDRFSAEMPDATLATLKIQPSEPRDSAVYFCASGLAQGNQYFGPGTRLTVL.

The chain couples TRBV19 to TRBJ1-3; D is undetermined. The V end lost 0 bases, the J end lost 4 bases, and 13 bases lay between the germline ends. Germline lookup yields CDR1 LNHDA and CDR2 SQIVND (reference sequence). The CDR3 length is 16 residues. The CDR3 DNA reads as TGTGCCAGTAGTATAGATCGTCGGATTAGCGGAAACACCATATATTTT. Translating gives CASSIDRRISGNTIYF.

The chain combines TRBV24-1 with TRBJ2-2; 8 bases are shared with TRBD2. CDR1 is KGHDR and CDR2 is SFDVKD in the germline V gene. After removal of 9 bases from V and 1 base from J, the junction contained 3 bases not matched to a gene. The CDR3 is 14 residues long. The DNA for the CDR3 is TGTGCCACCGCAGCGGGGGTGAACACCGGGGAGCTGTTTTTT. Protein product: CATAAGVNTGELFF.

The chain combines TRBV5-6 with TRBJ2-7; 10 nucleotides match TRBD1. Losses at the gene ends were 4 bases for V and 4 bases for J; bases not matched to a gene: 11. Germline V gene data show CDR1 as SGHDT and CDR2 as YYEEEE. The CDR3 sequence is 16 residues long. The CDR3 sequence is CASSRRRDRGHYEQYF. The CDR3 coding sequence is TGTGCCAGCAGCAGGCGCCGGGACAGGGGACATTACGAGCAGTACTTC.

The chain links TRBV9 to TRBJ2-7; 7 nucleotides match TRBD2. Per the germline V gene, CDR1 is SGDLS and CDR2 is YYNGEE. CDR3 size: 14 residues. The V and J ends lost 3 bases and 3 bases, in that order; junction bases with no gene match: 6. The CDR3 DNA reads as TGTGCCAGCAGCGCAGGACTAGTCGGCTACGAGCAGTACTTC. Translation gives CASSAGLVGYEQYF.

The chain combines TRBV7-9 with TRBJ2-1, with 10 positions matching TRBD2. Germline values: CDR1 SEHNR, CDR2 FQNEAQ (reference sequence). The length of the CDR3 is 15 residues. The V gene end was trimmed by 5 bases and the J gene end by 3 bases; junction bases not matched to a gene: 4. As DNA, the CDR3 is TGTGCCAGCAGCCTTACTAGCGGGGTCTACAATGAGCAGTTCTTC. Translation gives CASSLTSGVYNEQFF.

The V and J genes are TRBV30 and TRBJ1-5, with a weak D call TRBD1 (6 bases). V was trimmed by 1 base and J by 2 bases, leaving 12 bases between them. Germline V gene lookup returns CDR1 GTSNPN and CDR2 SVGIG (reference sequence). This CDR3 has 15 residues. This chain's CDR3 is CAWSGRTVGNQPQHF. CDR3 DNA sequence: TGTGCCTGGAGTGGTAGGACAGTTGGCAATCAGCCCCAGCATTTT. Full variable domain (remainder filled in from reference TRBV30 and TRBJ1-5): SQTIHQWPATLVQPVGSPLSLECTVEGTSNPNLYWYRQAAGRGLQLLFYSVGIGQISSEVPQNLSASRPQDRQFILSSKKLLLSDSGFYLCAWSGRTVGNQPQHFGDGTRLSIL.

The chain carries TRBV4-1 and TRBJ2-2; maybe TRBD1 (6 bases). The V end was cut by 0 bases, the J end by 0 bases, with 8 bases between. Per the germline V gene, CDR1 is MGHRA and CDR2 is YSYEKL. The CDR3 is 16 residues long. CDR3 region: CASSQEPGANTGELFF. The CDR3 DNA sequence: TGCGCCAGCAGCCAAGAACCAGGGGCGAACACCGGGGAGCTGTTTTTT.

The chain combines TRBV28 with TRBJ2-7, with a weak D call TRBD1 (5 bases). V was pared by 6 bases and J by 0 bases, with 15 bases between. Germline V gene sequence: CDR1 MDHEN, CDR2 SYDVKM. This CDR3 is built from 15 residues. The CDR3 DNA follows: TGTGCCAGCAGACCCAGGGTATGGAGCTCCTACGAGCAGTACTTC. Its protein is CASRPRVWSSYEQYF.

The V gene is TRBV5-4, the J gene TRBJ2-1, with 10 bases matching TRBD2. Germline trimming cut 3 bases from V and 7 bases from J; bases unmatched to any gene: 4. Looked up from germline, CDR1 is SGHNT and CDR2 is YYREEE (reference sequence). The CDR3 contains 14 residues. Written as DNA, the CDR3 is TGTGCCAGCAGCTCACTAGCGGGGTGGAATGAGCAGTTCTTC. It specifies CASSSLAGWNEQFF.

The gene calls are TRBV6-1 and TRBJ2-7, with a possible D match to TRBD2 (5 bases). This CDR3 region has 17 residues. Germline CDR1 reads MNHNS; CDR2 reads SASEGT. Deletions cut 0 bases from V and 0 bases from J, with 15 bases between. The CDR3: CASSEARGTVSSYEQYF. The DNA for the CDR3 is TGTGCCAGCAGTGAAGCCCGGGGAACAGTGAGCTCCTACGAGCAGTACTTC.

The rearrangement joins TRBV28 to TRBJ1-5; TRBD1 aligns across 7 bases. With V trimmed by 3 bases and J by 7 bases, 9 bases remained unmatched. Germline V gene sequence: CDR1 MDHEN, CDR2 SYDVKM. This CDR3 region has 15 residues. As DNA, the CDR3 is TGTGCCAGCAGTTTGGAAACAGGGGCAGGGCAGCCCCAGCATTTT. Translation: CASSLETGAGQPQHF.

CDR3 in DNA: TGTGCCTGGAGCGCGGGACAGGGGACCAATCAGCCCCAGCATTTT. It encodes CAWSAGQGTNQPQHF. J is TRBJ1-5 and V is TRBV30; 10 bases are a match to TRBD1. This CDR3 has 15 amino acids. The V gene's germline CDR1 is GTSNPN and CDR2 SVGIG (reference sequence). The J segment lost 3 bases and the V segment lost 3 bases, leaving 5 bases of the junction unmatched.

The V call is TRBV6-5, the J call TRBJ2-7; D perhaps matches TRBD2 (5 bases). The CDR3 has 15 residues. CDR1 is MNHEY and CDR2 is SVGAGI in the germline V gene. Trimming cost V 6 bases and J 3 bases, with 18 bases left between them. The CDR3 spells CASRGAGRQGYEQYF. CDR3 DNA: TGTGCCAGCAGGGGAGCCGGGCGCCAAGGCTACGAGCAGTACTTC.

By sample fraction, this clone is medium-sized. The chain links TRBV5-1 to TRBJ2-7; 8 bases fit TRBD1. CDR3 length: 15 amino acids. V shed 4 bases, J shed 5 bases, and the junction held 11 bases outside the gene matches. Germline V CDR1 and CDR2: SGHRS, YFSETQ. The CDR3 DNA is TGCGCCAGCAGCGTCACCGGGACAGGAGGGGACGAGCAGTACTTC. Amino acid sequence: CASSVTGTGGDEQYF.

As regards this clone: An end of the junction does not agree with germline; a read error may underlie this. The CDR3 bases are TGTGCTAGCAGCTTAGGCGGGACGAGCAATGAGCAGTTCTTC. It is translated as CASSLGGTSNEQFF. This chain connects TRBV7-7 to TRBJ2-1; TRBD2 is a possible D gene (6 bases). This CDR3 has 14 residues. Germline CDR1 is SSHAT and CDR2 is FNYEAQ (reference sequence).

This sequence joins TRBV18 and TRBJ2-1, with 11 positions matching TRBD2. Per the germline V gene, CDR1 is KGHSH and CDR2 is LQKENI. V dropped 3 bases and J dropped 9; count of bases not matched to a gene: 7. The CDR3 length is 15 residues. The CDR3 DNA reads TGTGCCAGCTCACCGGTGGTAGCGGGGGGGCGTGAGCAGTTCTTC. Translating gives CASSPVVAGGREQFF.

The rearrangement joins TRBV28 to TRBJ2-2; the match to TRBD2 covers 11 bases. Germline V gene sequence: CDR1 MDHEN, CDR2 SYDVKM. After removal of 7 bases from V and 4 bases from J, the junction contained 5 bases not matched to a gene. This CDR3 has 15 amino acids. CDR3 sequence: CASTSGGPITGELFF. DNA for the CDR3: TGTGCCAGCACTAGCGGGGGGCCGATCACCGGGGAGCTGTTTTTT.